A single sample is the source of the 25 T cell receptor beta chains below, sequenced in a study of siplizumab effects on memory and regulatory T cells. Assay used: immunoSEQ multiplex PCR; TCRdb lists only in-frame clones, some missing. Of about 94,000 clones listed, 94% are singletons. The source material was non-Treg CD4+ T cells sorted from blood. These receptors came from a human donor in good health.

The rearrangement uses TRBV4-3 and TRBJ1-3; tentatively, D is TRBD1 (6 bases). CDR1 and CDR2 (germline): LGHNA, YSLEER. The CDR3 sequence is 16 residues long. V was trimmed by 0 bases and J by 3 bases, leaving 12 bases between them. DNA of the CDR3: TGCGCCAGCAGCCAAGATCGGGGGCGCTTTGGAAACACCATATATTTT. Translated, it gives CASSQDRGRFGNTIYF.

The chain links TRBV5-1 to TRBJ2-7; 10 bases are a match to TRBD1. Germline V gene sequence: CDR1 SGHRS, CDR2 YFSETQ. V dropped 0 bases and J dropped 7; count of bases not matched to a gene: 7. CDR3 length equals 15 residues. The CDR3 DNA follows: TGCGCCAGCAGCTTGGGAGGGACAGGGGATAAGGAGCAGTACTTC. It yields the protein CASSLGGTGDKEQYF.

This clone showed up just once. The chain employs TRBV18 and TRBJ1-1, with D possibly TRBD1 on 5 matching bases. V was trimmed by 2 bases and J by 1 base, leaving 14 bases between them. The CDR3 is made up of 16 amino acids. Germline-derived CDR1 and CDR2 are KGHSH and LQKENI. In DNA, the CDR3 is TGTGCCAGCTCACCATTAACAGGAAGCGGGAACACTGAAGCTTTCTTT. Protein product: CASSPLTGSGNTEAFF.

This chain links TRBV19 with TRBJ1-1; D remains ambiguous. CDR3 length: 14 residues. Looked up from germline, CDR1 is LNHDA and CDR2 is SQIVND (reference sequence). V lost 1 base and J 7 bases, leaving 13 bases between the germline ends. CDR3 sequence (DNA): TGTGCCAGTAGTATAGGTTTGATTCGGGATGAAGCTTTCTTT. This translates into CASSIGLIRDEAFF.

This clone was observed a single time. The chain couples TRBV6-1 to TRBJ1-1, with a tentative D call TRBD1 (5 bases). The germline V gene encodes CDR1 MNHNS and CDR2 SASEGT. Trimming cost V 10 bases and J 5 bases, with 17 bases left between them. There are 13 residues in the CDR3. In DNA form, the CDR3 reads TGTGCCACCTCTGTCAGGGAGGGGACTGAAGCTTTCTTT. Amino acid sequence: CATSVREGTEAFF.

This chain links TRBV9 with TRBJ1-6; D uncertain. Between the trimmed V and J ends, which lost 0 bases and 2 bases, there was a span of 3 bases. The CDR3 contains 14 residues. Germline V CDR1 and CDR2: SGDLS, YYNGEE. CDR3 residues: CASSVETYNSPLHF. The CDR3 DNA sequence: TGTGCCAGCAGCGTAGAGACCTATAATTCACCCCTCCACTTT.

This sequence joins TRBV6-1 and TRBJ1-2; the D is unclear. There are 12 residues in the CDR3. The ends were cut back, 9 bases at V and 8 bases at J, with 16 bases in the middle. CDR1 is MNHNS, CDR2 SASEGT, per germline. CDR3 amino acids: CASTSFQAGYTF. CDR3 sequence (DNA): TGTGCCAGTACCTCTTTCCAAGCGGGCTACACCTTC.

This sequence joins TRBV5-1 and TRBJ2-7; the D is unclear. Germline V gives CDR1 SGHRS, CDR2 YFSETQ. Trimming shortened V by 0 bases and J by 4 bases, and 8 bases separated the two germline ends. This CDR3 is built from 13 residues. The CDR3 spells CASSLGQHYEQYF. The CDR3 DNA is TGCGCCAGCAGCTTGGGACAACATTACGAGCAGTACTTC.

The rearrangement joins TRBV28 to TRBJ2-7, with 7 bases fitting TRBD2. This CDR3 spans 16 amino acids. From germline, CDR1 is MDHEN and CDR2 SYDVKM. Germline trimming cut 5 bases from V and 0 bases from J; bases unmatched to any gene: 10. CDR3 nucleotides: TGTGCCAGCAGTCCCCGGGGGGTTGCGAACTCCTACGAGCAGTACTTC. Translating it yields CASSPRGVANSYEQYF.

This clone was observed a handful of times. The chain employs TRBV6-5 and TRBJ2-7, with D tentatively TRBD1 (6 bases). The CDR3 has 11 residues. CDR1 is MNHEY, CDR2 SVGAGI, per germline. V lost 5 bases and J lost 8, with 10 bases in between. CDR3 residues: CASSQQGKQYF. The CDR3 DNA follows: TGTGCCAGCAGTCAACAGGGCAAGCAGTACTTC.

This clone was picked up one time. The gene calls are TRBV25-1 and TRBJ1-2; weak D call: TRBD1 (6 bases). The V and J ends lost 4 bases and 6 bases respectively, with 9 bases between them. Germline V CDR1 and CDR2: MGHDK, SYGVNS. The CDR3 is 12 amino acids. The CDR3 DNA reads TGTGCCAGCAGTGCCACAGGGCATGGCTACACCTTC. This gives the protein CASSATGHGYTF.

J is TRBJ2-7 and V is TRBV5-5, with D possibly being TRBD1 (6 bases). From germline, CDR1 is SGHKS and CDR2 YYEKEE (reference sequence). This CDR3 region has 13 residues. V was clipped by 0 bases and J by 5 bases, with 9 bases between them. This CDR3 reads CASSLVGADEQYF. In DNA, the CDR3 is TGTGCCAGCAGCTTGGTGGGGGCTGACGAGCAGTACTTC.

This chain links TRBV7-6 with TRBJ2-5; a weak D match, TRBD2 (6 bases). The CDR3 has 14 amino acids. V was trimmed by 4 bases and J by 1 base, leaving 10 bases between them. Looked up from germline, CDR1 is SGHVS and CDR2 is FNYEAQ. The CDR3 DNA follows: TGTGCCAGCAGCTCCCCGGGACTCCAAGAGACCCAGTACTTC. Residues: CASSSPGLQETQYF.

This chain uses TRBV14 with TRBJ1-1; 7 bases line up with TRBD1. This CDR3 is built from 16 residues. With 2 bases clipped from V and 0 bases from J, the junction kept 6 bases outside the gene matches. Per germline, CDR1 SGHDN and CDR2 FVKESK. The CDR3 DNA follows: TGTGCCAGCAGCCAAAGGGGGCCGATGATGAACACTGAAGCTTTCTTT. It translates to CASSQRGPMMNTEAFF.

This clone occurred once. This sequence joins TRBV9 and TRBJ2-1; 9 bases map to TRBD2. CDR3 length: 18 amino acids. CDR1 and CDR2 from the germline V gene are SGDLS and YYNGEE. The V and J ends lost 0 bases and 2 bases, in that order; junction bases with no gene match: 9. CDR3 residues: CASSVGLSSSGAYNEQFF. CDR3 coding DNA: TGTGCCAGCAGCGTAGGACTTTCCTCTAGCGGGGCCTACAATGAGCAGTTCTTC.

The CDR3 DNA follows: TGTGCCAGCAGCTTGGCCGCGGGCAGCGTGAACACTGAAGCTTTCTTT. It codes for CASSLAAGSVNTEAFF. The chain has TRBV5-4 and TRBJ1-1; D is uncertain. CDR1 SGHNT and CDR2 YYREEE come from the germline V gene (reference sequence). The length of the CDR3 is 16 residues. The V end lost 0 bases, the J end lost 0 bases, and 12 bases lay between the germline ends.

The chain couples TRBV9 to TRBJ2-5; 8 positions match TRBD2. The V gene end was trimmed by 0 bases and the J gene end by 3 bases; junction bases not matched to a gene: 7. The CDR3 has 16 residues. The germline V gene has CDR1 SGDLS and CDR2 YYNGEE. The CDR3 region has the DNA TGTGCCAGCAGCGTAGACGGCGGGAGGCGAAAAGAGACCCAGTACTTC. Residues: CASSVDGGRRKETQYF.

This chain uses TRBV6-6 with TRBJ1-6; no clear D. The CDR3 is made up of 14 amino acids. Germline loops: CDR1 MNHNY, CDR2 SVGAGI (reference sequence). The ends were cut back, 6 bases at V and 7 bases at J, with 13 bases in the middle. CDR3 bases: TGTGCCAGCAGCCGGACCGAGTACAATTCACCCCTCCACTTT. It specifies CASSRTEYNSPLHF.

V is TRBV18 and J is TRBJ2-5, with TRBD1 identical over 10 bases. CDR1 KGHSH and CDR2 LQKENI come from the germline V gene. The CDR3 is 15 residues long. Unmatched junction bases numbered 9, after V lost 6 bases and J lost 5 bases. The CDR3 region has the DNA TGTGCCAGCTCCCAGGGGACAGGGGCTCTGGAGACCCAGTACTTC. Residues: CASSQGTGALETQYF.

This chain connects TRBV6-4 to TRBJ1-1, with a possible D match to TRBD1 (5 bases). Germline CDR1 MRHNA, CDR2 SNTAGT. The CDR3 consists of 13 residues. The V and J ends lost 5 bases and 1 base respectively, with 8 bases between them. The CDR3 DNA reads as TGTGCCAGCAGTTATGACAGGAACACTGAAGCTTTCTTT. Its translation: CASSYDRNTEAFF.

This chain connects TRBV7-2 to TRBJ2-5, with D maybe TRBD2 (6 bases). Germline loops: CDR1 SGHTA, CDR2 FQGNSA. The ends were cut back, 5 bases at V and 6 bases at J, with 19 bases in the middle. This CDR3 comprises 15 residues. The CDR3 protein is CASSRGGTFRKTQYF. CDR3 DNA sequence: TGTGCCAGCAGCCGGGGCGGGACTTTTCGAAAGACCCAGTACTTC. Full variable domain (remainder filled in from reference TRBV7-2 and TRBJ2-5): GAGVSQSPSNKVTEKGKDVELRCDPISGHTALYWYRQSLGQGLEFLIYFQGNSAPDKSGLPSDRFSAERTGGSVSTLTIQRTQQEDSAVYLCASSRGGTFRKTQYFGPGTRLLVL.

This chain uses TRBV25-1 with TRBJ2-3, with 13 bases aligning to TRBD2. The V gene's germline CDR1 is MGHDK and CDR2 SYGVNS. The V segment lost 8 bases and the J segment 4 bases; nucleotides outside the gene matches: 3. The CDR3 has 14 residues. CDR3 amino acids: CASQLAGGADTQYF. The CDR3 coding sequence is TGTGCCAGCCAACTAGCGGGAGGGGCAGATACGCAGTATTTT.

This chain connects TRBV5-1 to TRBJ2-1; 10 nucleotides agree with TRBD2. V shed 1 base and J 4 bases; nucleotides not matched to a gene: 5. Germline V lookup: CDR1 SGHRS, CDR2 YFSETQ. The CDR3 is 16 amino acids. The DNA of the CDR3 is TGCGCCAGCAGCTTGCGCACTAGCGGGGATTACAATGAGCAGTTCTTC. This encodes CASSLRTSGDYNEQFF.

The chain uses TRBV10-3 and TRBJ1-6; the D gene is possibly TRBD1 (5 bases). This CDR3 has 17 amino acids. Germline loops: CDR1 ENHRY, CDR2 SYGVKD. Trimming removed 3 bases at V and 0 bases at J, with 12 bases between. The CDR3 DNA reads as TGTGCCATCAGTGATGGGACCGGGAGCTCCTATAATTCACCCCTCCACTTT. It translates to CAISDGTGSSYNSPLHF.

This clone was seen a handful of times. CDR3 amino acids: CASTMGQQDRETQYF. CDR3 sequence (DNA): TGTGCCAGCACCATGGGTCAACAGGACAGGGAGACCCAGTACTTC. V gene TRBV6-5 combines with J gene TRBJ2-5; 7 bases line up with TRBD1. Germline values: CDR1 MNHEY, CDR2 SVGAGI. V lost 7 bases and J lost 5; bases outside the gene matches: 13. CDR3 length: 15 amino acids.